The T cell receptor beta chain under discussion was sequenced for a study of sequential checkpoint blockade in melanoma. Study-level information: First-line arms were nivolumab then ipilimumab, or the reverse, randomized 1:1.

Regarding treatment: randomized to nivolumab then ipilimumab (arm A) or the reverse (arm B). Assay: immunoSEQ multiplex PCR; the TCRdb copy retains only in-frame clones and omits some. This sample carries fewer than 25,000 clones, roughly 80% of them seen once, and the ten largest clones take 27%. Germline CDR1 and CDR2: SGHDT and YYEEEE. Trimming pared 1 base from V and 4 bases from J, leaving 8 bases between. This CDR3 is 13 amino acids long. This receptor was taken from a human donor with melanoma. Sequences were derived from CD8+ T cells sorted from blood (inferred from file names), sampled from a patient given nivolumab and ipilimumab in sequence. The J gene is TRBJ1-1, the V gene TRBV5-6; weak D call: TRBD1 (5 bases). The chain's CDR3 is CASSLWGGTEAFF. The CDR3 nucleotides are TGTGCCAGCAGCTTGTGGGGCGGCACTGAAGCTTTCTTT.